This TCR beta chain was sequenced in a study of shared clonotypes between healthy human individuals. Findings of the study overall: Naive CD4 clonotype sharing across a handful of donors was around 5%.

Samples underwent the assay at deep level. Using immunoSEQ multiplex PCR, the repertoire was profiled, and TCRdb retains in-frame clones only, with some absent. The table records about 1.9 million clones, about 93% of them present only once. Terminally differentiated effector memory CD45RA+ cells were excluded by CCR7 positive selection of CD45RO-negative cells. As regards this clone: What it recognizes is unknown.

V was shortened by 3 bases and J by 6 bases, with 15 bases between the two germline ends. This CDR3 contains 14 residues. Germline lookup yields CDR1 SQVTM and CDR2 ANQGSEA. V and J are TRBV29-1 and TRBJ2-1, with D possibly TRBD2 on 6 matching bases. Material for sequencing was naive CD8+ T cells from PBMCs. This TCR was recovered from a man between 18 and 29 years old in good health. Some clones in this sample may be carry-over from other donors' samples. CDR3 protein: CSVDGAGSFNEQFF. As DNA, the CDR3 is TGCAGCGTTGATGGGGCGGGATCTTTCAATGAGCAGTTCTTC.